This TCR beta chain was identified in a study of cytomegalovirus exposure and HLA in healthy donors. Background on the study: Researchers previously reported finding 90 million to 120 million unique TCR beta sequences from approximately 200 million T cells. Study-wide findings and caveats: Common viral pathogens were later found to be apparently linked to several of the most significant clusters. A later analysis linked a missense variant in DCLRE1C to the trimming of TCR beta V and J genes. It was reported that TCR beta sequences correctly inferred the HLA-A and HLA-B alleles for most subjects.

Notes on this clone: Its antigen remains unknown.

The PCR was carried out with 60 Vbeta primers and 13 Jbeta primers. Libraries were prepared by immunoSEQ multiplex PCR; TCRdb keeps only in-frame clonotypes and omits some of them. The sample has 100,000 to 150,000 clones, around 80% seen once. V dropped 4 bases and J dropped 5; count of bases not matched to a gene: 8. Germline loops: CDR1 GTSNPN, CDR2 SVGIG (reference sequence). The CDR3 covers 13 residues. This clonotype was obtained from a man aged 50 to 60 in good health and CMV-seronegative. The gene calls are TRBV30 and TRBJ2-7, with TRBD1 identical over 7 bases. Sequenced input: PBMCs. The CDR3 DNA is TGTGCCTGGAACCCTACAGGGGATCACGAGCAGTACTTC. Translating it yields CAWNPTGDHEQYF.